A selection of T cell receptor beta chains follows, all from one sample in a study of OX40 agonist ivuxolimab in advanced cancers. Produced via immunoSEQ multiplex PCR; TCRdb's table is partial and in-frame only. The table includes about 89,000 clones, roughly 86% detected once. The material sequenced was CD4+ or CD8+ T cells sorted from blood, taken in a trial of the OX40 agonist ivuxolimab. These receptors came from an adult with an advanced solid tumor such as melanoma, head and neck, liver or kidney cancer. Each CDR3 is given with its conserved first and last residue. The D gene is left open where the match is weak. Size is stated for part of the rows, as once, few or many counts, or as a class when the clone is expanded.

-,-,TRBV7-9,TRBJ1-4,CASSPAGALNEKLFF,TGTGCCAGCAGCCCAGCTGGGGCCCTTAATGAAAAACTGTTTTTT
TRBD1,-,TRBV27,TRBJ1-5,CASSFRTGGHQPQHF,TGTGCCAGCAGTTTTAGGACAGGGGGCCATCAGCCCCAGCATTTT
-,-,TRBV29-1,TRBJ1-1,CSVRDNRKAFF,TGCAGCGTCCGGGATAACAGGAAAGCTTTCTTT
-,once,TRBV6-5,TRBJ2-3,CASRGGMGTDTQYF,TGTGCCAGCAGGGGCGGGATGGGCACGGATACGCAGTATTTT
TRBD1,few,TRBV7-9,TRBJ1-2,CASSLIGTETIYGYTF,TGTGCCAGCAGCTTAATAGGGACAGAAACGATCTATGGCTACACCTTC
-,-,TRBV7-8,TRBJ1-1,CASSLTGTEAFF,TGTGCCAGCAGCTTAACAGGCACTGAAGCTTTCTTT
-,-,TRBV5-1,TRBJ1-3,CASSLEVGSGNTIYF,TGCGCCAGCAGCTTGGAAGTGGGCTCTGGAAACACCATATATTTT
TRBD2,-,TRBV4-2,TRBJ2-3,CASSQVPGLAGNTDTQYF,TGTGCCAGCAGCCAAGTTCCGGGACTAGCGGGGAACACAGATACGCAGTATTTT
-,-,TRBV28,TRBJ2-7,CASSQSRQRPYEQYF,TGTGCCAGCAGCCAAAGCCGTCAGAGGCCCTACGAGCAGTACTTC
TRBD1,-,TRBV7-3,TRBJ1-2,CASSLTAGQGRGGYTF,TGTGCCAGCAGCTTAACGGCGGGACAGGGGAGGGGTGGCTACACCTTC
-,few,TRBV7-5,TRBJ1-2,CARSLAVGIYGYTF,TGTGCCAGAAGCTTAGCCGTCGGGATCTATGGCTACACCTTC
-,-,TRBV5-1,TRBJ2-1,CASSSYLPNNEQFF,TGCGCCAGCAGCTCCTACCTACCTAACAATGAGCAGTTCTTC
TRBD1,-,TRBV18,TRBJ2-7,CASSPDRVGNEQYF,TGTGCCAGCTCACCAGACAGGGTGGGGAACGAGCAGTACTTC
TRBD1,-,TRBV5-1,TRBJ1-1,CASSFRDRAATEAFF,TGCGCCAGCAGCTTCCGGGACAGGGCGGCCACTGAAGCTTTCTTT
TRBD2,-,TRBV10-1,TRBJ2-1,CASSRLAGVEQFF,TGCGCCAGCAGCCGTCTAGCGGGGGTTGAGCAGTTCTTC
-,-,TRBV7-3,TRBJ1-2,CASSPREDYGYTF,TGTGCCAGCAGCCCCAGAGAAGACTATGGCTACACCTTC
TRBD1,-,TRBV4-3,TRBJ2-7,CASSLWTGAYEQYF,TGCGCCAGCAGCCTATGGACAGGTGCCTACGAGCAGTACTTC
-,-,TRBV5-1,TRBJ1-2,CASSFGTSYGYTF,TGCGCCAGCAGCTTCGGGACTTCCTATGGCTACACCTTC
-,once,TRBV11-2,TRBJ1-3,CASSLDLVGIGSGNTIYF,TGTGCCAGCAGCTTAGATCTCGTGGGAATCGGCTCTGGAAACACCATATATTTT
-,-,TRBV5-4,TRBJ1-1,CASSLEGGTEAFF,TGTGCCAGCAGCTTGGAAGGAGGCACTGAAGCTTTCTTT
-,once,TRBV7-2,TRBJ1-4,CASSLVGGRTNEKLFF,TGTGCCAGCAGCTTAGTGGGGGGAAGGACTAATGAAAAACTGTTTTTT
-,-,TRBV4-1,TRBJ1-2,CASSQDPGWSGYTF,TGCGCCAGCAGCCAAGATCCGGGGTGGAGTGGCTACACCTTC
-,-,TRBV5-1,TRBJ2-4,CASAGGGKNIQYF,TGCGCCAGCGCCGGTGGGGGCAAAAACATTCAGTACTTC
-,-,TRBV4-2,TRBJ1-2,CASSQHGTRASSPGYTF,TGTGCCAGCAGCCAACACGGTACCCGGGCCTCCAGTCCTGGCTACACCTTC
-,-,TRBV7-9,TRBJ2-3,CASRRTGGPDTQYF,TGTGCCAGCAGACGGACCGGAGGGCCAGATACGCAGTATTTT
-,-,TRBV19,TRBJ2-1,CASSIGLFPFF,TGTGCCAGTAGTATAGGCCTTTTCCCGTTCTTC
-,once,TRBV6-5,TRBJ2-3,CASSLDYSTDTQYF,TGTGCCAGCAGTTTGGATTATAGCACAGATACGCAGTATTTT
TRBD1,-,TRBV6-5,TRBJ1-4,CASSRTGIEKLFF,TGTGCCAGCAGCCGGACAGGGATCGAAAAACTGTTTTTT
-,-,TRBV2,TRBJ1-5,CASGFVGQDGSKPQHF,TGTGCCAGCGGGTTCGTCGGGCAGGATGGCTCGAAGCCCCAGCATTTT
-,-,TRBV29-1,TRBJ2-2,CSVEAQGSLRELFF,TGCAGCGTTGAGGCCCAGGGTAGTCTCCGGGAGCTGTTTTTT
-,-,TRBV7-9,TRBJ2-1,CASSRQGDEQFF,TGTGCCAGCAGTCGACAAGGGGATGAGCAGTTCTTC
-,-,TRBV19,TRBJ1-2,CASKLQGGYGYTF,TGTGCCAGCAAATTACAGGGAGGGTACGGCTACACCTTC
-,-,TRBV7-6,TRBJ2-2,CASSFDRTGELFF,TGTGCCAGCAGCTTCGACCGCACCGGGGAGCTGTTTTTT